Listed here are 22 T cell receptor beta chains from one sample, sequenced in a study of early T cells in non-severe SARS-CoV-2 infection. TCRdb called the 5' RACE reads again in MiXCR, with one record for every CDR3 protein. This sample has around 72,000 distinct CDR3 sequences, with about a tenth found just once. This specimen was whole blood, taken at baseline. The receptors originated from an adult who was a healthcare worker with PCR-confirmed SARS-CoV-2 infection or an uninfected control (not recorded which).

This clonotype appeared a few times. This sequence joins TRBV2 and TRBJ2-5; D might be TRBD1 (6 bases). This CDR3 contains 13 residues. Trimming removed 6 bases from V and 5 bases from J, with 13 bases in between. CDR1 is SNHLY, CDR2 FYNNEI, per germline. CDR3 amino acids: CASSGRGSETQYF. CDR3 in DNA: TGTGCCAGCAGCGGCAGGGGATCGGAGACCCAGTACTTC.

This clonotype was found many times. The chain combines TRBV7-2 with TRBJ2-7; 7 nucleotides match TRBD1. Trimming removed 3 bases from V and 0 bases from J; junction bases left unmatched: 2. Germline assignment: CDR1 SGHTA and CDR2 FQGNSA. The CDR3 loop spans 14 amino acids. The chain's CDR3 is CASSFTGDSYEQYF. The CDR3 nucleotides are TGTGCCAGCAGCTTTACAGGGGACTCCTACGAGCAGTACTTC. Variable domain in full (rest from reference TRBV7-2 and TRBJ2-7): GAGVSQSPSNKVTEKGKDVELRCDPISGHTALYWYRQSLGQGLEFLIYFQGNSAPDKSGLPSDRFSAERTGGSVSTLTIQRTQQEDSAVYLCASSFTGDSYEQYFGPGTRLTVT.

A single count supports this clonotype. This chain uses TRBV3-1 with TRBJ1-1; no clear D. V was clipped by 1 base and J by 7 bases, with 13 bases between them. From germline, CDR1 is LGHDT and CDR2 YNNKEL (reference sequence). This CDR3 is 14 amino acids long. The CDR3 nucleotides read TGTGCCAGCAGCCAAGGGTACTCCGGACTTGAAGCTTTCTTT. Amino acid sequence: CASSQGYSGLEAFF.

This clonotype has only a few counts. The V call is TRBV18, the J call TRBJ1-3; no firm D call. V was clipped by 6 bases and J by 4 bases, with 19 bases between them. CDR3 size: 16 residues. Germline CDR1 is KGHSH and CDR2 is LQKENI. CDR3 DNA sequence: TGTGCCAGCTCCTCCCTGAGGAGCGATAACGGAAACACCATATATTTT. Translating it yields CASSSLRSDNGNTIYF.

The chain combines TRBV11-3 with TRBJ1-1, with D possibly being TRBD1 (5 bases). Germline lookup yields CDR1 SGHNT and CDR2 YENEEA. This CDR3 is built from 15 residues. The germline V and J ends were trimmed by 5 bases and 6 bases, with 19 bases remaining between them. Here the CDR3 reads CASSPTGDRGAEAFF. The CDR3 region has the DNA TGTGCCAGCAGCCCAACCGGGGATCGGGGCGCTGAAGCTTTCTTT.

This clonotype was counted many times. This rearrangement joins TRBV29-1 to TRBJ1-1, with 8 bases fitting TRBD1. Germline trimming cut 4 bases from V and 5 bases from J; bases unmatched to any gene: 6. This CDR3 comprises 13 residues. Germline values: CDR1 SQVTM, CDR2 ANQGSEA. In DNA form, the CDR3 reads TGCAGCGTTGGGGCGGGACAGGCGACTGAAGCTTTCTTT. Amino acid sequence: CSVGAGQATEAFF.

This clonotype was seen a handful of times. The V call is TRBV12-5, the J call TRBJ1-5, with TRBD1 matching over 9 bases. This CDR3 has 19 amino acids. Trimming cost V 0 bases and J 0 bases; bases outside gene matches: 9. The germline V gene has CDR1 LGHNT and CDR2 FRNRAP. The CDR3 spells CASGLVQDRGVYSNQPQHF. CDR3 nucleotides: TGTGCTAGTGGTTTGGTCCAGGACAGGGGCGTCTATAGCAATCAGCCCCAGCATTTT.

This clonotype has just a few counts. This sequence joins TRBV5-1 and TRBJ2-5, with 10 bases that match TRBD2. Germline loops: CDR1 SGHRS, CDR2 YFSETQ. This CDR3 is built from 15 residues. V shed 2 bases, J shed 1 base, and the junction held 2 bases outside the gene matches. The CDR3 region is CASSLASGGQETQYF. CDR3 nucleotide sequence: TGCGCCAGCAGCTTAGCTAGCGGGGGCCAAGAGACCCAGTACTTC.

This clonotype was seen a few times. This chain links TRBV6-5 with TRBJ2-3, with D hard to call. The V and J ends lost 4 bases and 6 bases respectively, with 5 bases between them. Germline V gene data show CDR1 as MNHEY and CDR2 as SVGAGI. The CDR3 is made up of 11 amino acids. This CDR3 is CASSLFDTQYF. The CDR3 DNA follows: TGTGCCAGCAGTTTATTCGATACGCAGTATTTT.

There are a few counts of this clonotype. This chain joins TRBV2 and TRBJ2-5; no clear D. This CDR3 comprises 11 residues. The V gene lost 6 bases and the J gene lost 8 bases, with 10 bases spanning the gap. Looked up from germline, CDR1 is SNHLY and CDR2 is FYNNEI. This CDR3 reads CASSDQITQYF. The CDR3 nucleotides are TGTGCCAGCAGCGATCAAATAACCCAGTACTTC.

This chain connects TRBV27 to TRBJ2-3; D unclear. This CDR3 is built from 18 residues. In germline, CDR1 is MNHEY, CDR2 SMNVEV (reference sequence). Between the trimmed V and J ends, which lost 3 bases and 0 bases, there was a span of 19 bases. The CDR3 loop reads CASSFGRVGQRSTDTQYF. The CDR3 DNA reads as TGTGCCAGCAGTTTCGGAAGGGTAGGGCAGCGAAGCACAGATACGCAGTATTTT.

This clonotype has at least ten counts. The CDR3 region has the DNA TGTGCCAGCAGGACCGCGTCGAGTTACAATGAGCAGTTCTTC. Translated: CASRTASSYNEQFF. This chain uses TRBV7-2 with TRBJ2-1, with no clear D. Between the trimmed V and J ends, which lost 6 bases and 4 bases, there was a span of 13 bases. The germline gives CDR1 SGHTA, CDR2 FQGNSA. The CDR3 contains 14 residues. Full variable domain (remainder filled in from reference TRBV7-2 and TRBJ2-1): GAGVSQSPSNKVTEKGKDVELRCDPISGHTALYWYRQSLGQGLEFLIYFQGNSAPDKSGLPSDRFSAERTGGSVSTLTIQRTQQEDSAVYLCASRTASSYNEQFFGPGTRLTVL.

Many counts were recorded for this clonotype. The V call is TRBV20-1, the J call TRBJ2-3; weak D call: TRBD1 (5 bases). In germline, CDR1 is DFQATT, CDR2 SNEGSKA (reference sequence). The CDR3 totals 12 residues. With 0 bases removed from V and 8 bases from J, the gap between germline ends came to 9 bases. In DNA form, the CDR3 reads TGCAGTGCTAGAGATTTAGGGGTTACGCAGTATTTT. The encoded protein is CSARDLGVTQYF.

This chain joins TRBV18 and TRBJ2-5; the D call may be TRBD1 or TRBD2 (5 bases each). CDR1 KGHSH and CDR2 LQKENI come from the germline V gene. This CDR3 is 16 amino acids long. V lost 5 bases to trimming and J lost 2 bases, with 18 bases between them. In DNA, the CDR3 is TGTGCCAGCTCAATTTTTGGGGGATCGGATCAAGAGACCCAGTACTTC. Translating it yields CASSIFGGSDQETQYF.

The rearrangement links TRBV4-1 to TRBJ2-3; no clear D. Germline V gives CDR1 MGHRA, CDR2 YSYEKL. V was clipped by 0 bases and J by 14 bases, with 15 bases between them. There are 13 residues in the CDR3. CDR3 coding DNA: TGCGCCAGCAGCCAAGATGCCACCACCGAAGGGTATTTT. Its protein is CASSQDATTEGYF.

This clonotype came up a few times. This chain links TRBV7-9 with TRBJ1-3; no clear D. In germline, CDR1 is SEHNR, CDR2 FQNEAQ (reference sequence). Trimming stripped 1 base from V and 8 bases from J, with 6 bases between. This CDR3 has 12 amino acids. CDR3 nucleotide sequence: TGTGCCAGCAGCTTAGATCTGGACACCATATATTTT. Amino acids: CASSLDLDTIYF.

This sequence joins TRBV11-3 and TRBJ2-1, with 8 bases aligning to TRBD1. Germline V gene lookup returns CDR1 SGHNT and CDR2 YENEEA. V lost 4 bases and J lost 2; bases outside the gene matches: 1. CDR3 length equals 14 residues. The CDR3 DNA reads as TGTGCCAGCAGCTCGGGACAGGCCTACAATGAGCAGTTCTTC. Translating gives CASSSGQAYNEQFF.

This clonotype has at least ten counts. The J gene is TRBJ1-6, the V gene TRBV6-2 or TRBV6-3; the D is unclear. This CDR3 has 16 amino acids. The germline CDR1 and CDR2 sequences are MNHEY and SVGEGT. The V and J ends lost 0 bases and 7 bases respectively, with 13 bases between them. The CDR3 here is CASSYSTWQRNSPLHF. CDR3 DNA: TGTGCCAGCAGTTACTCGACGTGGCAGAGGAATTCACCCCTCCACTTT.

Note on this clonotype: This sequence may be a read error, since a much larger clone differs from it by one base. The J gene is TRBJ2-7, the V gene TRBV20-1; D uncertain. V lost 6 bases, J lost 5 bases, and 23 bases lay in between. The CDR3 has 15 residues. CDR1 DFQATT and CDR2 SNEGSKA come from the germline V gene (reference sequence). CDR3 residues: CSARGTANSFHEQYF. The CDR3 nucleotides read TGCAGTGCCCGCGGAACGGCGAACTCCTTCCACGAGCAGTACTTC.

The sample holds a few counts of this clonotype. The genes are TRBV5-4 and TRBJ2-3; D may be TRBD1 (6 bases). Trimming shortened V by 0 bases and J by 0 bases, and 11 bases separated the two germline ends. CDR3 length: 16 amino acids. Germline V gene sequence: CDR1 SGHNT, CDR2 YYREEE (reference sequence). The CDR3 coding sequence is TGTGCCAGCAGCTTGGCCGGGACACCTAGCACAGATACGCAGTATTTT. Its protein product is CASSLAGTPSTDTQYF.

The table lists this clonotype with a few counts. J is TRBJ1-4 and V is TRBV18, with D hard to call. This CDR3 spans 15 amino acids. V was clipped by 6 bases and J by 5 bases, with 16 bases between them. CDR1 is KGHSH, CDR2 LQKENI, per germline. CDR3 loop: CASSFENRQNEKLFF. The CDR3 DNA follows: TGTGCCAGCTCCTTCGAGAACCGGCAAAATGAAAAACTGTTTTTT.

The sample holds many counts of this clonotype. The chain employs TRBV19 and TRBJ1-1; D is undetermined. Trimming cost V 2 bases and J 2 bases, with 6 bases left between them. The germline gives CDR1 LNHDA, CDR2 SQIVND (reference sequence). CDR3 length: 13 amino acids. Here the CDR3 reads CASSINANTEAFF. DNA of the CDR3: TGTGCCAGTAGTATAAACGCCAACACTGAAGCTTTCTTT.